A selection of T cell receptor beta chains follows, all from one sample in a study of T cells after yellow fever vaccination. MiXCR was run by TCRdb on the 5' RACE reads, yielding one entry per CDR3 protein. The profile shows 620,000 or so distinct CDR3 sequences, over 9% of them singletons. Here the sequenced sample was PBMCs, taken on the day of the yellow fever booster vaccination. These receptors all stem from a man aged 25-45 years who received the YFV17D yellow fever vaccine. CDR3s include the opening cysteine and the closing phenylalanine or tryptophan. A D gene is named only where the DNA matches it firmly. Part of the rows lack a size; the others show once, few, many or a class for expanded clones.

j_gene | len | v_gene | abundance | d_gene | CDR3aa | CDR3nt
TRBJ1-4 | 18 | TRBV4-3 | NA | NA | CASSRKSFGGGSNEKLFF | TGCGCCAGCAGCCGGAAATCCTTCGGTGGCGGTTCTAATGAAAAACTGTTTTTT
TRBJ2-1 | 15 | TRBV6-1 | NA | TRBD2 | CASLLASGSYNEQFF | TGTGCCAGCCTCTTGGCTAGCGGCTCCTACAATGAGCAGTTCTTC
TRBJ2-3 | 18 | TRBV20-1 | NA | TRBD2 | CSARDRSSGRISTDTQYF | TGCAGTGCTAGAGATCGGTCTAGCGGGAGGATAAGCACAGATACGCAGTATTTT
TRBJ2-7 | 17 | TRBV10-3 | few | NA | CAISESRDESHYYEQYF | TGTGCCATCAGTGAGTCGAGAGATGAGTCCCACTACTACGAGCAGTACTTC
TRBJ1-4 | 15 | TRBV3-1 | NA | NA | CASSQSGGANEKLFF | TGTGCCAGCAGCCAGTCGGGGGGAGCTAATGAAAAACTGTTTTTT
TRBJ2-1 | 13 | TRBV29-1 | few | TRBD2 | CSVAFLAGDEQFF | TGCAGCGTTGCTTTCCTAGCGGGAGACGAGCAGTTCTTC
TRBJ2-5 | 17 | TRBV11-2 | NA | NA | CASNPSSRGGTGETQYF | TGTGCCAGCAACCCTAGCTCGAGGGGGGGAACTGGGGAGACCCAGTACTTC
TRBJ2-1 | 14 | TRBV4-3 | few | TRBD2 | CASICSGRLNEQFF | TGCGCCAGCATTTGTAGCGGGAGGTTGAATGAGCAGTTCTTC
TRBJ2-2 | 16 | TRBV3-1 | few | NA | CASSQLGGANTGELFF | TGTGCCAGCAGCCAATTGGGGGGAGCGAACACCGGGGAGCTGTTTTTT
TRBJ2-3 | 18 | TRBV10-3 | NA | NA | CAISGSLVDSLWSDTQYF | TGTGCCATCAGTGGAAGCCTAGTGGACAGTCTGTGGTCGGATACGCAGTATTTT
TRBJ2-7 | 14 | TRBV7-9 | NA | NA | CASSSTAASYEKYF | TGTGCCAGCAGCAGCACGGCGGCCTCCTACGAGAAGTACTTC
TRBJ2-5 | 14 | TRBV20-1 | few | NA | CSARSWGNVETQYF | TGCAGTGCTAGATCATGGGGGAACGTGGAGACCCAGTACTTC